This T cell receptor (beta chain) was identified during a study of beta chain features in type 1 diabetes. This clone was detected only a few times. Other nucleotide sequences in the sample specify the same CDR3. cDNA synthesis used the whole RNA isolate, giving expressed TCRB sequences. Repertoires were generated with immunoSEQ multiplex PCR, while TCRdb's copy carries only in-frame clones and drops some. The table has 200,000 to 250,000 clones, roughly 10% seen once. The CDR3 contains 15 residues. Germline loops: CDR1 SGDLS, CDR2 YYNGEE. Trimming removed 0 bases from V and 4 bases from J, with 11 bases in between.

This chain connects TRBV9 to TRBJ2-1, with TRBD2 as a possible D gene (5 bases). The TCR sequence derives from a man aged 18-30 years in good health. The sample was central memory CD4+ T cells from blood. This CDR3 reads CASSVGGRDYNEQFF. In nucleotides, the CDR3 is TGTGCCAGCAGCGTAGGAGGACGGGATTACAATGAGCAGTTCTTC.